Reported below is one TCR beta chain. The antigen is not known. No conserved phenylalanine or tryptophan is present at the end of the CDR3, so a read error is the likely explanation. CDR3 size: 13 residues. Trimming at V came to 3 bases and at J to 7 bases, leaving 2 bases not matched to a gene. Germline assignment: CDR1 SGHRS and CDR2 YFSETQ. RNA extraction gave at least 5.5 micrograms of total RNA per sample. These data come from a study of blood T cells in healthy people across ages. Study conclusions and caveats: Among T cells, TCR beta diversity per million cells dropped roughly linearly as age rose.

A second PCR, run for roughly 7 to 11 cycles, used a sample-barcoded 5' primer plus a J-beta primer mix. Each sample yielded at least 2.5 million CDR3-containing paired-end reads. MiXCR, run by TCRdb on the 5' RACE reads, gives a single entry per CDR3 protein. The sample contains hundreds of thousands of distinct CDR3 sequences, under 65% of which appear only once. This chain joins TRBV5-1 and TRBJ2-1, with 9 bases identical to TRBD1. The specimen sequenced was blood. The TCR originated in a man between 60 and 70 years old in good health. CDR3 loop: CASSWTGVNEQFS. As DNA, the CDR3 is TGCGCCAGCAGCTGGACAGGGGTAAATGAGCAGTTCTCC.